The 14 T cell receptor beta chains in this list originate from one sample, sequenced in a study of early T cells in non-severe SARS-CoV-2 infection. A single record per CDR3 protein comes from TCRdb applying MiXCR to the 5' RACE reads. The table includes about 82,000 distinct CDR3 sequences, roughly 13% detected once. Sequencing was carried out using whole blood. Receptor source: an adult who was a healthcare worker with PCR-confirmed SARS-CoV-2 infection or an uninfected control (not recorded which).

The chain links TRBV24-1 to TRBJ1-1; the D is unclear. The V end was cut by 7 bases, the J end by 5 bases, with 10 bases between. Germline CDR1 and CDR2: KGHDR and SFDVKD. CDR3 length: 12 residues. CDR3 sequence: CATRGTRTEAFF. The DNA for the CDR3 is TGTGCCACCAGAGGTACGAGGACTGAAGCTTTCTTT.

The chain couples TRBV10-3 to TRBJ2-7; TRBD2 agrees at 9 bases. Germline CDR1 and CDR2: ENHRY and SYGVKD. The CDR3 consists of 12 residues. V gave up 11 bases and J gave up 2 bases; unmatched junction bases: 4. CDR3: CASSGVTYEQYF. Here the CDR3 DNA reads TGTGCCTCTAGCGGGGTCACCTACGAGCAGTACTTC.

There are many counts of this clonotype. The genes are TRBV25-1 and TRBJ2-2, with 7 bases fitting TRBD2. Germline CDR1 reads MGHDK; CDR2 reads SYGVNS. The ends lost 2 bases at V and 5 bases at J; junction bases unmatched: 8. This CDR3 has 16 amino acids. The CDR3 protein is CASSEGGRVPTGELFF. The CDR3 DNA follows: TGTGCCAGCAGTGAAGGGGGGAGGGTACCAACCGGGGAGCTGTTTTTT.

This chain uses TRBV30 with TRBJ2-3; 11 nucleotides align to TRBD2. CDR1 GTSNPN and CDR2 SVGIG come from the germline V gene (reference sequence). Germline trimming cut 2 bases from V and 2 bases from J; bases unmatched to any gene: 6. The CDR3 length is 16 residues. Here the CDR3 DNA reads TGTGCCTGGAGTAGACCGGGACTAGCGGTCACAGATACGCAGTATTTT. Its protein product is CAWSRPGLAVTDTQYF.

This clonotype was seen repeatedly, ten times or more. The chain joins TRBV5-4 to TRBJ1-1, with 10 bases fitting TRBD1. The V and J ends lost 3 bases and 2 bases, in that order; junction bases with no gene match: 7. The CDR3 runs to 16 residues. Per germline, CDR1 SGHNT and CDR2 YYREEE (reference sequence). CDR3 in DNA: TGTGCCAGCAGCTGGGGGACAGGGGCTACAAACACTGAAGCTTTCTTT. Its protein product is CASSWGTGATNTEAFF.

Points on this clonotype: A read error may be the cause here, since a much bigger clone is one base away. The gene calls are TRBV29-1 and TRBJ2-7; D gene uncertain. In germline, CDR1 is SQVTM, CDR2 ANQGSEA. V was shortened by 3 bases and J by 2 bases, with 11 bases between the two germline ends. CDR3 length: 13 amino acids. The CDR3 region is CSVDETWAYEQYF. The CDR3 region has the DNA TGCAGCGTTGACGAGACATGGGCCTACGAGCAGTACTTC.

At least ten counts were recorded for this clonotype. V and J are TRBV6-5 and TRBJ2-2, with 11 bases lining up with TRBD1. Germline loops: CDR1 MNHEY, CDR2 SVGAGI. The CDR3 is 15 residues long. The junction had 6 bases not matched to a gene; V was cut back by 6 bases and J by 6 bases. CDR3 amino acids: CASSTDRGPPGELFF. In nucleotides, the CDR3 is TGTGCCAGCAGCACGGACAGGGGGCCCCCCGGGGAGCTGTTTTTT.

The V and J genes are TRBV7-6 and TRBJ2-2, with 12 bases matching TRBD1. The CDR3 has 16 residues. Germline lookup yields CDR1 SGHVS and CDR2 FNYEAQ. The ends lost 2 bases at V and 5 bases at J; junction bases unmatched: 3. CDR3 loop: CASSLRDRGRTGELFF. The DNA of the CDR3 is TGTGCCAGCAGCTTAAGGGACAGGGGGCGGACCGGGGAGCTGTTTTTT.

The chain links TRBV5-4 to TRBJ2-1; 9 nucleotides align to TRBD2. Unmatched junction bases numbered 6, after V lost 4 bases and J lost 4 bases. The CDR3 runs 15 residues. Germline V gene data show CDR1 as SGHNT and CDR2 as YYREEE (reference sequence). CDR3: CASSPTSGIYNEQFF. In DNA form, the CDR3 reads TGTGCCAGCAGCCCGACTAGCGGAATTTACAATGAGCAGTTCTTC.

This rearrangement joins TRBV18 to TRBJ1-6; perhaps TRBD1 as D (5 bases). V was cut by 6 bases and J by 8 bases, with 14 bases left in between. From germline, CDR1 is KGHSH and CDR2 LQKENI. The CDR3 spans 14 residues. The CDR3 coding sequence is TGTGCCAGCTCCAAACAGGCGCGAGATTCACCCCTCCACTTT. Residues: CASSKQARDSPLHF.

The chain employs TRBV24-1 and TRBJ2-3; D might be TRBD2 (6 bases). Per the germline V gene, CDR1 is KGHDR and CDR2 is SFDVKD. The CDR3 is 16 residues long. Trimming removed 4 bases at V and 5 bases at J, with 18 bases between. The CDR3 loop reads CATSEPGLTTRDTQYF. The CDR3 DNA follows: TGTGCCACCAGTGAGCCGGGACTTACGACCCGAGATACGCAGTATTTT.

This sequence joins TRBV6-4 and TRBJ2-3; 7 positions agree with TRBD2. Germline lookup yields CDR1 MRHNA and CDR2 SNTAGT. V shed 4 bases and J 4 bases; nucleotides not matched to a gene: 8. The CDR3 contains 15 residues. The CDR3 region is CASSVAGAGSDTQYF. The CDR3 DNA sequence: TGTGCCAGCAGTGTGGCGGGAGCTGGGTCAGATACGCAGTATTTT.

This clonotype was seen only a few times. V gene TRBV6-2 or TRBV6-3 combines with J gene TRBJ2-1; the match to TRBD2 covers 9 bases. The germline CDR1 and CDR2 sequences are MNHEY and SVGEGT. Losses at the gene ends were 0 bases for V and 7 bases for J; bases not matched to a gene: 7. This CDR3 region has 16 residues. CDR3 nucleotides: TGTGCCAGCAGTTACTCTCGAGCGGGAGGTTGGAATGAGCAGTTCTTC. Translated, it gives CASSYSRAGGWNEQFF.

This clonotype qualifies as medium-sized (0.01 to 0.1%). This chain connects TRBV5-1 to TRBJ2-3; D is ambiguous. Germline V gene lookup returns CDR1 SGHRS and CDR2 YFSETQ. The ends were cut back, 0 bases at V and 6 bases at J, with 11 bases in the middle. The CDR3 loop spans 14 amino acids. CDR3 DNA sequence: TGCGCCAGCAGCTTGGGTGGCGTAAGGGATACGCAGTATTTT. Encoded protein: CASSLGGVRDTQYF. Looking up the rest from reference TRBV5-1 and TRBJ2-3 gives the full variable domain: KAGVTQTPRYLIKTRGQQVTLSCSPISGHRSVSWYQQTPGQGLQFLFEYFSETQRNKGNFPGRFSGRQFSNSRSEMNVSTLELGDSALYLCASSLGGVRDTQYFGPGTRLTVL.